The 27 T cell receptor beta chains below all came from one sample that was sequenced in a study of naive and memory T cell subsets. The study's findings and limits: Naive repertoires, especially CD8, held a few larger clonotypes, possibly memory cells re-expressing CD45RA.

An equimolar mix of two oligonucleotides served as the beta constant-region primer for TRBC1 and TRBC2. Nested alpha and beta constant-region primers with the SP2 primer drove four PCR rounds on ligated cDNA. Via MiXCR, TCRdb re-called the UMI-ligation and nested PCR reads, giving one row per CDR3 protein. Of approximately 140,000 distinct CDR3 sequences listed, 22% are singletons. Antigen specificity for these receptors is unknown. The sample consisted of naive CD4+ T cells from blood. The origin of the receptors is a human donor in good health.

A word on this clonotype: At one of its ends the junction is not consistent with the germline gene, which may arise from a read error. The chain carries TRBV20-1 and TRBJ2-5; TRBD2 matches 8 bases. CDR3 size: 15 residues. The germline gives CDR1 DFQATT, CDR2 SNEGSKA (reference sequence). The DNA of the CDR3 is TGCAGTGCTCCCGGAACCACCGGACTAGCCGAGAACCAGTACTTC. It translates to CSAPGTTGLAENQYF.

In this sample, this clonotype turned up many times. The rearrangement links TRBV20-1 to TRBJ2-1; TRBD2 matches at 10 bases. This CDR3 region has 15 residues. The germline gives CDR1 DFQATT, CDR2 SNEGSKA (reference sequence). V trimming: 3 bases; J trimming: 6 bases; junction bases outside the gene matches: 8. The CDR3 loop reads CSASPLAGVGNEQFF. The CDR3 nucleotides are TGCAGTGCTAGCCCTCTAGCGGGAGTCGGCAATGAGCAGTTCTTC.

This clonotype was observed many times. This CDR3 reads CAWSTSRTSGGAYNEQFF. CDR3 DNA: TGTGCCTGGAGTACCTCTCGGACTAGCGGGGGAGCCTACAATGAGCAGTTCTTC. V and J are TRBV30 and TRBJ2-1; 13 positions agree with TRBD2. Germline V gene data show CDR1 as GTSNPN and CDR2 as SVGIG (reference sequence). The CDR3 runs to 18 residues. Trimming removed 2 bases from V and 2 bases from J; junction bases left unmatched: 9.

This clonotype was seen ten or more times. This chain links TRBV10-2 with TRBJ2-7; tentatively, D is TRBD2 (5 bases). This CDR3 is 13 amino acids long. V dropped 4 bases and J dropped 2 bases, with 9 bases sitting between them. Germline loops: CDR1 WSHSY, CDR2 SAAADI. The CDR3 DNA reads TGCGCCAGCAGTGCCCCGGGGACCTACGAGCAGTACTTC. Protein product: CASSAPGTYEQYF.

The chain joins TRBV2 to TRBJ1-2; D is unresolved. V lost 0 bases to trimming and J lost 2 bases, with 10 bases between them. The V gene's germline CDR1 is SNHLY and CDR2 FYNNEI. The CDR3 is made up of 15 amino acids. The CDR3 loop reads CASSEAPAGNYGYTF. CDR3 DNA sequence: TGTGCCAGCAGTGAAGCGCCGGCGGGCAACTATGGCTACACCTTC.

Note on this clonotype: This may stem from a read error, because a much larger clone lies one nucleotide away. The rearrangement links TRBV20-1 to TRBJ2-1; weak D call: TRBD1 (5 bases). This CDR3 is built from 13 residues. Germline V gene sequence: CDR1 DFQATT, CDR2 SNEGSKA (reference sequence). CDR3 nucleotide sequence: TGCAGTGCTAGAAGCTACAGGTACAGTGAGCAGTTCTTC. Encoded protein: CSARSYRYSEQFF.

The rearrangement links TRBV5-1 to TRBJ1-4, with D maybe TRBD1 (5 bases). CDR3 length: 14 residues. Deletions cut 4 bases from V and 7 bases from J, with 14 bases between. The germline CDR1 and CDR2 sequences are SGHRS and YFSETQ. CDR3 sequence: CASSAGLDGEKLFF. CDR3 DNA: TGCGCCAGCAGCGCGGGACTTGATGGTGAAAAACTGTTTTTT.

This clonotype was observed a few times. V is TRBV7-3 and J is TRBJ2-1; maybe TRBD2 (5 bases). The CDR3 extends over 13 amino acids. The V end was cut by 0 bases, the J end by 10 bases, with 10 bases between. Germline CDR1 SGHTA, CDR2 FQGTGA. The CDR3 nucleotides read TGTGCCAGCAGCTTAACCGGGGTCAGCGAGCAGTTCTTC. This codes for CASSLTGVSEQFF.

This clonotype was counted at least ten times. The chain combines TRBV27 with TRBJ1-5; TRBD1 aligns across 9 bases. The CDR3 loop spans 18 amino acids. Looked up from germline, CDR1 is MNHEY and CDR2 is SMNVEV (reference sequence). Germline trimming cut 3 bases from V and 1 base from J; bases unmatched to any gene: 10. The CDR3 loop reads CASSFVTGTGLSNQPQHF. DNA of the CDR3: TGTGCCAGCAGTTTCGTTACCGGGACAGGGTTAAGCAATCAGCCCCAGCATTTT.

This clonotype was seen ten or more times. This rearrangement joins TRBV5-1 to TRBJ2-3; possible D gene TRBD2, 5 bases. The germline V gene has CDR1 SGHRS and CDR2 YFSETQ. Trimming removed 1 base from V and 3 bases from J, with 6 bases in between. This CDR3 comprises 13 residues. CDR3 residues: CASSLRETDTQYF. CDR3 nucleotides: TGCGCCAGCAGCTTGAGGGAGACAGATACGCAGTATTTT.

The chain uses TRBV7-2 and TRBJ1-1; 7 bases align to TRBD1. CDR1 SGHTA and CDR2 FQGNSA come from the germline V gene. The CDR3 loop spans 13 amino acids. V trimming: 6 bases; J trimming: 5 bases; junction bases outside the gene matches: 6. The CDR3 bases are TGTGCCAGCAGGAATCAACAGGGGACTGAAGCTTTCTTT. As protein: CASRNQQGTEAFF.

The V and J genes are TRBV24-1 and TRBJ2-3, with TRBD1 identical over 8 bases. Germline values: CDR1 KGHDR, CDR2 SFDVKD. The CDR3 length is 15 residues. The J segment lost 1 base and the V segment lost 9 bases, leaving 8 bases of the junction unmatched. The CDR3 DNA sequence: TGTGCCACCCGATCGACAGGGGCCCGCACAGATACGCAGTATTTT. Protein sequence: CATRSTGARTDTQYF.

This clonotype was counted only a few times. The V call is TRBV10-1, the J call TRBJ2-3, with 7 bases matching TRBD1. V trimming: 3 bases; J trimming: 3 bases; junction bases outside the gene matches: 12. Germline CDR1 WNHNN, CDR2 SYGVQD (reference sequence). The CDR3 is made up of 17 amino acids. CDR3 sequence (DNA): TGCGCCAGCAGTGAATTCCCCGGGACAGATGAGACAGATACGCAGTATTTT. Its protein product is CASSEFPGTDETDTQYF.

This clonotype was detected only a few times. The chain employs TRBV12-3 or TRBV12-4 and TRBJ2-1; D is unclear. Between the trimmed V and J ends, which lost 5 bases and 6 bases, there was a span of 8 bases. The length of the CDR3 is 12 residues. CDR3 DNA sequence: TGTGCCAGCAGTACCCGCCCCAATGAGCAGTTCTTC. Translation: CASSTRPNEQFF.

This clonotype occurred a few times. The chain is built from TRBV27 and TRBJ2-3, with D hard to call. Trimming pared 3 bases from V and 1 base from J, leaving 20 bases between. Germline assignment: CDR1 MNHEY and CDR2 SMNVEV (reference sequence). CDR3 length equals 18 residues. In DNA, the CDR3 is TGTGCCAGCAGTTTCCGTGGCATTGCCCGGAGAGGCACAGATACGCAGTATTTT. Its protein product is CASSFRGIARRGTDTQYF.

This sequence joins TRBV30 and TRBJ2-3; the match to TRBD2 covers 10 bases. Germline loops: CDR1 GTSNPN, CDR2 SVGIG (reference sequence). This CDR3 is 16 amino acids long. V dropped 2 bases and J dropped 1; count of bases not matched to a gene: 6. CDR3 DNA sequence: TGTGCCTGGAGTTCACCGGGACTAGCGCGCACAGATACGCAGTATTTT. Translating it yields CAWSSPGLARTDTQYF.

This chain joins TRBV6-5 and TRBJ2-1, with 10 bases fitting TRBD2. From germline, CDR1 is MNHEY and CDR2 SVGAGI. V lost 7 bases and J lost 1; bases outside the gene matches: 10. The CDR3 sequence is 17 residues long. CDR3 loop: CASTGLAGARSYNEQFF. CDR3 coding DNA: TGTGCCAGCACAGGGCTAGCGGGAGCTCGTTCCTACAATGAGCAGTTCTTC.

The chain has TRBV3-1 and TRBJ1-2; 8 bases are a match to TRBD1. The CDR3 runs to 17 residues. Germline CDR1 is LGHDT and CDR2 is YNNKEL (reference sequence). Trimming cost V 4 bases and J 0 bases; bases outside gene matches: 10. The CDR3 region has the DNA TGTGCCAGCAGCCCACCGGGACAGGTTCCCGCTAACTATGGCTACACCTTC. It translates to CASSPPGQVPANYGYTF.

This clonotype was counted a few times. The rearrangement uses TRBV10-3 and TRBJ2-1, with 14 bases matching TRBD2. The CDR3 has 19 amino acids. Germline assignment: CDR1 ENHRY and CDR2 SYGVKD. J gave up 10 bases and V 4 bases, and 18 bases lay outside the gene matches. The CDR3: CAISGGGTSGRKSPWEQFF. CDR3 DNA: TGTGCCATCAGTGGCGGTGGGACTAGCGGGAGAAAGAGTCCGTGGGAGCAGTTCTTC.

V gene TRBV28 combines with J gene TRBJ1-5; D is ambiguous. Looked up from germline, CDR1 is MDHEN and CDR2 is SYDVKM. The CDR3 covers 15 residues. V lost 2 bases and J 0 bases, leaving 8 bases between the germline ends. This chain's CDR3 is CASSLGGTSNQPQHF. The DNA for the CDR3 is TGTGCCAGCAGTTTAGGCGGCACTAGCAATCAGCCCCAGCATTTT.

The chain joins TRBV6-2 or TRBV6-3 to TRBJ2-7, with D tentatively TRBD2 (5 bases). The ends were cut back, 8 bases at V and 2 bases at J, with 16 bases in the middle. CDR3 length equals 14 residues. Germline assignment: CDR1 MNHEY and CDR2 SVGEGT. CDR3 nucleotides: TGTGCCAGCCGAGATTTGGGAGAACCCTACGAGCAGTACTTC. Protein product: CASRDLGEPYEQYF.

This clonotype has just a few counts. The chain links TRBV29-1 to TRBJ2-7; 14 bases are shared with TRBD2. The CDR3 consists of 14 residues. Trimming took 6 bases from V and 4 from J; bases not matched to a gene: 5. The germline V gene has CDR1 SQVTM and CDR2 ANQGSEA. The CDR3 here is CSVAGLAGDYEQYF. The CDR3 DNA sequence: TGCAGCGTAGCGGGACTAGCGGGAGATTACGAGCAGTACTTC.

The chain recombines TRBV28 with TRBJ2-5; 7 bases match TRBD1. Germline trimming cut 4 bases from V and 3 bases from J; bases unmatched to any gene: 8. CDR3 length: 15 residues. The germline V gene encodes CDR1 MDHEN and CDR2 SYDVKM. The CDR3 region is CASSSSGQSKETQYF. The CDR3 region has the DNA TGTGCCAGCAGTTCCTCGGGACAGTCTAAAGAGACCCAGTACTTC.

At least ten counts were recorded for this clonotype. The CDR3 spells CATSDFREQFF. CDR3 DNA: TGTGCCACCAGTGATTTTCGGGAGCAGTTCTTC. The V call is TRBV24-1, the J call TRBJ2-1; D uncertain. The CDR3 is made up of 11 amino acids. V was cut by 1 base and J by 10 bases, with 4 bases left in between. Germline CDR1 reads KGHDR; CDR2 reads SFDVKD.

This clonotype showed up just a few times. This sequence joins TRBV20-1 and TRBJ2-1; D not resolved. The CDR3 length is 13 residues. Germline V gene data show CDR1 as DFQATT and CDR2 as SNEGSKA (reference sequence). Trimming took 5 bases from V and 3 from J, leaving 11 bases between them. The CDR3 loop reads CSASATNYNEQFF. Here the CDR3 DNA reads TGCAGTGCTTCCGCCACTAACTACAATGAGCAGTTCTTC.

The sample holds a few counts of this clonotype. The V call is TRBV4-1, the J call TRBJ1-1; D is unresolved. Germline V CDR1 and CDR2: MGHRA, YSYEKL. V was shortened by 3 bases and J by 7 bases, with 9 bases between the two germline ends. This CDR3 contains 12 residues. CDR3 residues: CASSQGIFEAFF. In DNA form, the CDR3 reads TGCGCCAGCAGCCAGGGTATTTTTGAAGCTTTCTTT.

This chain uses TRBV5-1 with TRBJ2-3; 13 positions agree with TRBD2. The CDR3 length is 18 residues. Germline V gene sequence: CDR1 SGHRS, CDR2 YFSETQ. V lost 4 bases, J lost 4 bases, and 12 bases stayed unmatched. Here the CDR3 reads CASSEGLAGKYGADTQYF. CDR3 coding DNA: TGCGCCAGCAGCGAGGGACTAGCGGGAAAGTACGGGGCAGATACGCAGTATTTT.